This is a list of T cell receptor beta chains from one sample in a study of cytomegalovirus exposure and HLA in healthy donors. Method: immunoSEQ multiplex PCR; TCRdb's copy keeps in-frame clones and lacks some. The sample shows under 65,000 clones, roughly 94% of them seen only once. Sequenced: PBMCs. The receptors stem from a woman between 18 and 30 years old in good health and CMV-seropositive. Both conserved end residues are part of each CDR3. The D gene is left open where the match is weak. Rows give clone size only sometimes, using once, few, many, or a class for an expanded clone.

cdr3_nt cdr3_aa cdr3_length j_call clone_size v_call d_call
TGTGCCAGCAGCCCCTCGGGGAGCGGGGCCAACACAGATACGCAGTATTTT CASSPSGSGANTDTQYF 17 TRBJ2-3 . TRBV7-3 TRBD2
TGCGCCAGCAGCCAAGAGGGGAGCACAGTGGGCAATGAAAAACTGTTTTTT CASSQEGSTVGNEKLFF 17 TRBJ1-4 . TRBV4-1 .
TGTGCCACCAGCGAGCGGACGGCTGGGGGGGAAAAACTGTTTTTT CATSERTAGGEKLFF 15 TRBJ1-4 . TRBV15 .
TGTGCCAGCAGCTCCGAAACAACTAGCGCGACGACGACCGGGGAGCTGTTTTTT CASSSETTSATTTGELFF 18 TRBJ2-2 . TRBV7-6 TRBD2
TGTGCCAGCAGCTTATTCCCGGGACTAGTGGATACGCAGTATTTT CASSLFPGLVDTQYF 15 TRBJ2-3 . TRBV7-2 TRBD2
TGTGCCAGCAGCCAAACTAGAGCGGCCGGGGAGCTGTTTTTT CASSQTRAAGELFF 14 TRBJ2-2 . TRBV14 .
TGTGCCTGGAGTGCCTTCGGCGGGGACCTCTTCTCCAACACCGGGGAGCTGTTTTTT CAWSAFGGDLFSNTGELFF 19 TRBJ2-2 few TRBV30 .
TGTGCCAGCAGTGACCGACAGGGAAGAGGTGAAAAACTGTTTTTT CASSDRQGRGEKLFF 15 TRBJ1-4 . TRBV6-1 TRBD1
TGTGCCAGCAGCTTGTCTCGGGGGTACACTGAAGCTTTCTTT CASSLSRGYTEAFF 14 TRBJ1-1 . TRBV5-5 .
TGTGCCAGCACCATTAACAGGGATGAGACCCAGTACTTC CASTINRDETQYF 13 TRBJ2-5 . TRBV2 .
TGTGCCAGCAGCCCAAGCGCACAGGGGGCGAAAGATACGCAGTATTTT CASSPSAQGAKDTQYF 16 TRBJ2-3 . TRBV7-3 TRBD1
TGCGCCAGCAGCCCCCAACAGGGAGGGGTCTATGGCTACACCTTC CASSPQQGGVYGYTF 15 TRBJ1-2 . TRBV5-1 .
TGTGCCAGCAGCGAGGGGACTAGCTTAAGCTATAACGAGCAGTTCTTC CASSEGTSLSYNEQFF 16 TRBJ2-1 . TRBV9 TRBD2